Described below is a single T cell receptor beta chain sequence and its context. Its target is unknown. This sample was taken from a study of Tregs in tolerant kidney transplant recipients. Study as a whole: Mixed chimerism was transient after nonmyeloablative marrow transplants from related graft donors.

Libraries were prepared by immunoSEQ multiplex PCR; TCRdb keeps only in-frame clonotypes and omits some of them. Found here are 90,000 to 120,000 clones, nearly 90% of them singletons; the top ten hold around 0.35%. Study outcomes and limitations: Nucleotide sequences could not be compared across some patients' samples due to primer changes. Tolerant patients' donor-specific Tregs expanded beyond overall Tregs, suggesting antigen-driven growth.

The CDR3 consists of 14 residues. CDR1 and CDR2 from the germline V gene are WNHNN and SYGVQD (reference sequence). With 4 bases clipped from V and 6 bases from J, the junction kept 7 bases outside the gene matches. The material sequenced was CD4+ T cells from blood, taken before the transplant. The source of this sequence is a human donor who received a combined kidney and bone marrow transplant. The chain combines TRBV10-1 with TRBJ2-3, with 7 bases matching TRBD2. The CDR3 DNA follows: TGCGCCAGCAGTGGGGGGGGACTGGGCGATACGCAGTATTTT. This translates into CASSGGGLGDTQYF.